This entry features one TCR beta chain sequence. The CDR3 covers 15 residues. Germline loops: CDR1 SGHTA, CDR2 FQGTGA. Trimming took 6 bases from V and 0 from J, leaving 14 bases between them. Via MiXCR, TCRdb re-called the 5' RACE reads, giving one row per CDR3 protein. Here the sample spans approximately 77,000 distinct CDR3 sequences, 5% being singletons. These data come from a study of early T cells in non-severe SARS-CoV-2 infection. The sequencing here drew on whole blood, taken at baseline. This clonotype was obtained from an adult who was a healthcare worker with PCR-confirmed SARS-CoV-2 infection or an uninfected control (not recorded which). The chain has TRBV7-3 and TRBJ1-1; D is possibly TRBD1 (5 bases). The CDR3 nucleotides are TGTGCCAGCAGGGCGACAGCCACCATGAACACTGAAGCTTTCTTT. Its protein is CASRATATMNTEAFF.